One sample yielded the 10 T cell receptor beta chains listed below, sequenced in a study of CD8 T cells in Susac syndrome. RNA amounts of roughly 0.5 to 1 ug underwent reverse transcription with random hexamers. TCRdb reanalysed the immunoSEQ multiplex PCR reads using MiXCR and keeps one entry per CDR3 protein. The table has fewer than 350,000 distinct CDR3 sequences, 92% seen once. The sequenced sample was CD4+ T cells from PBMCs. These receptors all stem from a human donor with multiple sclerosis.

V gene TRBV30 combines with J gene TRBJ1-1, with 8 bases fitting TRBD1. Germline CDR1 and CDR2: GTSNPN and SVGIG (reference sequence). V gave up 7 bases and J gave up 4 bases; unmatched junction bases: 5. CDR3 length equals 12 residues. CDR3 sequence: CAFDRGGTEAFF. CDR3 coding DNA: TGTGCCTTCGACAGGGGCGGCACTGAAGCTTTCTTT.

The chain carries TRBV18 and TRBJ2-4; a weak D match, TRBD2 (5 bases). This CDR3 spans 15 amino acids. Looked up from germline, CDR1 is KGHSH and CDR2 is LQKENI. The V gene lost 3 bases and the J gene lost 2 bases, with 11 bases spanning the gap. This chain's CDR3 is CASSPTRHSKNIQYF. The CDR3 nucleotides read TGTGCCAGCTCACCCACTAGACATTCCAAAAACATTCAGTACTTC.

The gene calls are TRBV6-2 or TRBV6-3 and TRBJ2-2; no reliable D call. Germline V gene lookup returns CDR1 MNHEY and CDR2 SVGEGT. The CDR3 length is 13 residues. Deletions cut 2 bases from V and 3 bases from J, with 4 bases between. CDR3 loop: CASSYGYTGELFF. As DNA, the CDR3 is TGTGCCAGCAGTTACGGGTACACCGGGGAGCTGTTTTTT.

This chain links TRBV4-1 with TRBJ1-2; D is unclear. Trimming cost V 0 bases and J 4 bases, with 9 bases left between them. This CDR3 is 14 amino acids long. Germline assignment: CDR1 MGHRA and CDR2 YSYEKL. The CDR3 nucleotides read TGCGCCAGCAGCCAAGAGGAGCTCGCCTATGGCTACACCTTC. Translating it yields CASSQEELAYGYTF.

The chain carries TRBV30 and TRBJ1-2; D might be TRBD1 (6 bases). The V gene's germline CDR1 is GTSNPN and CDR2 SVGIG (reference sequence). CDR3 size: 14 residues. Trimming pared 8 bases from V and 4 bases from J, leaving 20 bases between. The DNA of the CDR3 is TGTGCCACGGGTTATGGGGGCACGGCCTATGGCTACACCTTC. Amino acid sequence: CATGYGGTAYGYTF.

The V and J genes are TRBV5-1 and TRBJ2-1; D is undetermined. The germline V gene encodes CDR1 SGHRS and CDR2 YFSETQ. The CDR3 has 16 amino acids. The V end lost 0 bases, the J end lost 0 bases, and 10 bases lay between the germline ends. Written as DNA, the CDR3 is TGCGCCAGCAGCTTGGACCCCGGAGTCTCCTACAATGAGCAGTTCTTC. Residues: CASSLDPGVSYNEQFF.

The gene calls are TRBV30 and TRBJ1-4; D is undetermined. The CDR3 runs 12 residues. Germline CDR1 is GTSNPN and CDR2 is SVGIG (reference sequence). The V end was cut by 1 base, the J end by 10 bases, with 10 bases between. CDR3 nucleotide sequence: TGTGCCTGGAGTGACTCCCCCGTAAAACTGTTTTTT. It encodes CAWSDSPVKLFF.

This clonotype was counted between two and nine times. The chain is built from TRBV25-1 and TRBJ1-1; D call uncertain. Germline V lookup: CDR1 MGHDK, CDR2 SYGVNS. Trimming left V 7 bases short and J 2 bases short, with 8 bases between. This CDR3 is 12 amino acids long. For the CDR3, the DNA is TGTGCCAGCAAGGGCCCTAACACTGAAGCTTTCTTT. This encodes CASKGPNTEAFF.

The J gene is TRBJ2-5, the V gene TRBV20-1; the match to TRBD2 covers 12 bases. Trimming removed 0 bases from V and 4 bases from J; junction bases left unmatched: 15. This CDR3 is built from 19 residues. CDR1 and CDR2 (germline): DFQATT, SNEGSKA (reference sequence). The CDR3: CSARDVLAGGLAAGETQYF. The CDR3 nucleotides read TGCAGTGCTAGAGACGTACTAGCGGGGGGCCTAGCGGCGGGAGAGACCCAGTACTTC.

The chain combines TRBV5-1 with TRBJ2-7; D is uncertain. Between the trimmed V and J ends, which lost 1 base and 2 bases, there was a span of 10 bases. This CDR3 comprises 14 residues. Germline V gene lookup returns CDR1 SGHRS and CDR2 YFSETQ. The CDR3 coding sequence is TGCGCCAGCAGCTTGACCCTCCTCACCTACGAGCAGTACTTC. This codes for CASSLTLLTYEQYF. Full variable domain (rest looked up from reference TRBV5-1 and TRBJ2-7): KAGVTQTPRYLIKTRGQQVTLSCSPISGHRSVSWYQQTPGQGLQFLFEYFSETQRNKGNFPGRFSGRQFSNSRSEMNVSTLELGDSALYLCASSLTLLTYEQYFGPGTRLTVT.